Sequencing of this T cell receptor beta chain was carried out in a study of T-cell reconstitution after alpha-beta-depleted transplantation in children. Whole-study results and caveats: Roughly two months post-transplant, alpha-beta T cells reportedly originated from several hundred graft clones that had expanded. Counts and diversity of T cells one year after transplant came mostly from newly produced T cells. Certain patients had high TCRbeta diversity at day 60, and it came from recipient T cells and thymic progenitors that survived.

For this clonotype: Its target is not known.

After removal of 6 bases from V and 4 bases from J, the junction contained 5 bases not matched to a gene. The CDR3 loop spans 14 amino acids. Germline CDR1 is WNHNN and CDR2 is SYGVQD (reference sequence). It was with unique molecular identifiers that the TCRbeta library was prepared. TCRdb reanalysed the PCR reads using MiXCR and keeps one entry per CDR3 protein. Among 800,000 to 1,000,000 distinct CDR3 sequences, around 30% were seen once, and the ten largest hold over 25%. This receptor was taken from a boy under two years old who had a stem cell transplant for SCID, so the T cells may come from the graft donor. The chain employs TRBV10-1 and TRBJ2-2, with 7 bases lining up with TRBD2. The sequenced sample was PBMCs, mostly from graft donor cells, obtained 360 days after TCRalphabeta/CD19-depleted stem cell transplant. The CDR3 is CASRPTSSTGELFF. The CDR3 DNA reads as TGCGCCAGCAGACCGACTAGCAGCACCGGGGAGCTGTTTTTT.